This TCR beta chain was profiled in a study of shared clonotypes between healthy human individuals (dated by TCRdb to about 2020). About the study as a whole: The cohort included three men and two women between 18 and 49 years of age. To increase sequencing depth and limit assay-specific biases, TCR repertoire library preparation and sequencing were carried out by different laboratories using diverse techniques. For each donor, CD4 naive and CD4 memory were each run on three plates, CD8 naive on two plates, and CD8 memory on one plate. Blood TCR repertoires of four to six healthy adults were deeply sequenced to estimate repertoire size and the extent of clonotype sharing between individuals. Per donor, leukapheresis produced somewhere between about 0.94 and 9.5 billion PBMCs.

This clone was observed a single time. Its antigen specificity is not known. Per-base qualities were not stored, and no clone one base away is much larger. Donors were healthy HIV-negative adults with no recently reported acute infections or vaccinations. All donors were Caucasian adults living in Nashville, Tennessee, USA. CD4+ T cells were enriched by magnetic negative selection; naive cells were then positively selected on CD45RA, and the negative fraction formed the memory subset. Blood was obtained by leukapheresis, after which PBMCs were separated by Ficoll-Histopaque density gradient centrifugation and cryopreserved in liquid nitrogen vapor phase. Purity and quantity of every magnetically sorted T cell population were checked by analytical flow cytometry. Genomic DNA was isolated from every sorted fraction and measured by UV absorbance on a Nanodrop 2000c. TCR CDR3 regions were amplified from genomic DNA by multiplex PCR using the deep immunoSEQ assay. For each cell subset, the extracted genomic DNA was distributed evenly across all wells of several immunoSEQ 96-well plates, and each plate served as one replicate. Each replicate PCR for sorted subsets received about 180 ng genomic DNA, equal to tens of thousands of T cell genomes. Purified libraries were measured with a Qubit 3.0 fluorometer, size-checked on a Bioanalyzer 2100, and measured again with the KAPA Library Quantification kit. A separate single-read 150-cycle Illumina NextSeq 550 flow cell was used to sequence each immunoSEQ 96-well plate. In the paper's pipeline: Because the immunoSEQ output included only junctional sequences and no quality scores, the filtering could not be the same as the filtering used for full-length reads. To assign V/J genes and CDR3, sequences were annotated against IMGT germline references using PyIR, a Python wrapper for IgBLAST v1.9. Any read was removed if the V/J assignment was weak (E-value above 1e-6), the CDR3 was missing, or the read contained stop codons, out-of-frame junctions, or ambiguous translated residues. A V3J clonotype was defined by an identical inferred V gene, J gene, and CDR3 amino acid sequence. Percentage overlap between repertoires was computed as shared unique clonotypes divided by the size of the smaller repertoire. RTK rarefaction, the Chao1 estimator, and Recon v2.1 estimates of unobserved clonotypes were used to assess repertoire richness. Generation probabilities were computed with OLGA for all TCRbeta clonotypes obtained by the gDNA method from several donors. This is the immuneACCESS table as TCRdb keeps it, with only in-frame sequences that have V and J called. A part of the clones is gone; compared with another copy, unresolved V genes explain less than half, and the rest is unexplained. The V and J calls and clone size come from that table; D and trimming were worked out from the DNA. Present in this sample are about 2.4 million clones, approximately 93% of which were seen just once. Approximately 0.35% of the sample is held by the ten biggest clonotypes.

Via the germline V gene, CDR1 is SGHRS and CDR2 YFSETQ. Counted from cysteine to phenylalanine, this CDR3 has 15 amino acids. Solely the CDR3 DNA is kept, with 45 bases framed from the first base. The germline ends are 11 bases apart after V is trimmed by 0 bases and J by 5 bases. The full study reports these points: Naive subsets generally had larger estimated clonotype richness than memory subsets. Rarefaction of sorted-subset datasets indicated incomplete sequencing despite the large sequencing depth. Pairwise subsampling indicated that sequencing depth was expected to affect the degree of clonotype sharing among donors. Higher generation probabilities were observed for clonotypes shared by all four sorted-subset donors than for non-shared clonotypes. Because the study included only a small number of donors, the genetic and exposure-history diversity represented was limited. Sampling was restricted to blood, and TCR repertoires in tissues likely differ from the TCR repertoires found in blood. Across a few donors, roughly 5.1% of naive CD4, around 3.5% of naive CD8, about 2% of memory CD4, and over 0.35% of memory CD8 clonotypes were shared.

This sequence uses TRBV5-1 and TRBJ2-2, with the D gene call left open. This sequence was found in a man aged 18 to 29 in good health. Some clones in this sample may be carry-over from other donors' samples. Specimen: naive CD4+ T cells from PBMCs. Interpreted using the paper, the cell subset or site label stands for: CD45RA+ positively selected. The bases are TGCGCCAGCAGCTTGGCTCCGAGTACAACCGGGGAGCTGTTTTTT. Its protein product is CASSLAPSTTGELFF.